The next 2 T cell receptor beta chains were all read from a single sample in a study of vaccination and CD4 T cells after COVID-19. Specified treatment: approximately nine-day PBMC culture with coronavirus spike peptide pools or control peptides (ViraFEST assay). Investigators obtained the unexposed donor's CD4+ T cells before the COVID-19 pandemic (2011-2018). The Oncomine TCR Beta short-read assay was applied to DNA of cultured CD4+ T cells. TCRdb re-analysed the PCR reads in MiXCR, keeping a single row per CDR3 protein. The sample shows approximately 5,700 distinct CDR3 sequences, roughly 27% of them seen only once. Their recognized antigens are unknown. Sequencing was performed on CD4+ T cells from blood, cultured in vitro. The receptors were sampled from a human donor in good health.

About this clonotype: The conserved final phenylalanine or tryptophan is absent from the CDR3, which likely points to a read error. The genes are TRBV19 and TRBJ1-6; 8 bases line up with TRBD1. Germline-derived CDR1 and CDR2 are LNHDA and SQIVND (reference sequence). The CDR3 totals 14 residues. With V trimmed by 9 bases and J by 9 bases, 10 bases remained unmatched. The CDR3, as DNA: TGTGCCAGCGTTGGACAGGGTGAAACTTCACCCCTCCACTCT. This encodes CASVGQGETSPLHS.

This clonotype has only a few counts. The chain combines TRBV2 with TRBJ2-7, with D tentatively TRBD1 or TRBD2 (5 bases each). Trimming cost V 7 bases and J 7 bases, with 20 bases left between them. The CDR3 covers 14 residues. In germline, CDR1 is SNHLY, CDR2 FYNNEI. The CDR3 region has the DNA TGTGCCAGCATGGTCGGGGTACCAAGGGGTGAGCAGTACTTC. Its protein is CASMVGVPRGEQYF.